This T cell receptor (beta chain) is drawn from a study of CD8 T cells in ankylosing spondylitis. Broader study findings: In ankylosing spondylitis blood, a motif of roughly eight highly homologous TCR beta variants appeared characteristic. Matched ankylosing spondylitis synovial fluid reportedly showed significant enrichment of disease-linked clones. Reactive arthritis synovial fluid and blood previously showed some of these motif variants.

This clonotype was observed a handful of times. Its antigen is not known. With 7 bases clipped from V and 0 bases from J, the junction kept 19 bases outside the gene matches. The CDR3 contains 20 residues. The V gene's germline CDR1 is LGHNT and CDR2 FRNRAP. Molecular-barcoded quantitative 5'-RACE produced these TCR beta libraries. TCRdb independently ran MiXCR on the 5' RACE reads; one entry per CDR3 protein. The sample records about 540,000 distinct CDR3 sequences, about 12% being singletons. Source material: blood, either unsorted or a sorted T cell fraction (not recorded which). V and J are TRBV12-5 and TRBJ2-4; TRBD1 matches 9 bases. The receptor comes from a male donor with ankylosing spondylitis. The CDR3 sequence: CASAKKGQGLTLRAKNIQYF. DNA of the CDR3: TGTGCTAGTGCCAAGAAGGGACAGGGCCTAACTTTGAGAGCCAAAAACATTCAGTACTTC.